These 15 T cell receptor beta chains were sequenced from one sample in a study of CD8 T cells in ankylosing spondylitis. TCRdb used MiXCR to reprocess the 5' RACE reads, holding one entry per CDR3 protein. The sample comprises about 510,000 distinct CDR3 sequences, approximately 5.3% of which are singletons, and around 3.4% rests with the top ten. For these receptors, no antigen is known. Study findings and constraints: Within ankylosing spondylitis blood, a TCR beta motif made up of several highly homologous variants appeared to be characteristic.

The specimen sequenced was blood, either unsorted or a sorted T cell fraction (not recorded which). Receptor source: a male donor with ankylosing spondylitis.

This clonotype came up many times. The chain couples TRBV6-2 or TRBV6-3 to TRBJ1-1, with unresolved D. The CDR3 sequence is 11 residues long. Germline values: CDR1 MNHEY, CDR2 SVGEGT. With 7 bases removed from V and 4 bases from J, the gap between germline ends came to 7 bases. The DNA for the CDR3 is TGTGCCAGCACTGACGTCACTGAAGCTTTCTTT. Encoded protein: CASTDVTEAFF.

The chain couples TRBV20-1 to TRBJ2-7; tentatively, D is TRBD1 or TRBD2 (5 bases each). Germline CDR1 DFQATT, CDR2 SNEGSKA (reference sequence). CDR3 length: 16 residues. The V gene lost 2 bases and the J gene lost 0 bases, with 17 bases spanning the gap. The DNA of the CDR3 is TGCAGTGCTAGAACCTTAATCGGGACGGCCTCCTACGAGCAGTACTTC. Translated, it gives CSARTLIGTASYEQYF.

This clonotype came up many times. This chain uses TRBV5-1 with TRBJ2-2; TRBD1 matches at 8 bases. The length of the CDR3 is 16 residues. Germline V gene data show CDR1 as SGHRS and CDR2 as YFSETQ. Losses at the gene ends were 4 bases for V and 2 bases for J; bases not matched to a gene: 7. CDR3 residues: CASSPRTGTNTGELFF. The CDR3 DNA reads TGCGCCAGCAGCCCAAGGACAGGGACAAACACCGGGGAGCTGTTTTTT.

This clonotype appeared many times. The chain recombines TRBV11-2 with TRBJ1-4; D is ambiguous. V lost 5 bases and J 0 bases, leaving 7 bases between the germline ends. Germline V gene lookup returns CDR1 SGHAT and CDR2 FQNNGV. The CDR3 loop spans 14 amino acids. The CDR3 reads CASSISATNEKLFF. DNA for the CDR3: TGTGCCAGCAGCATCAGTGCAACTAATGAAAAACTGTTTTTT.

This clonotype was detected many times. The chain joins TRBV5-1 to TRBJ1-5; D gene unclear. This CDR3 region has 13 residues. V lost 4 bases and J lost 3, with 8 bases in between. Per the germline V gene, CDR1 is SGHRS and CDR2 is YFSETQ. CDR3 protein: CASSPGPNQPQHF. DNA for the CDR3: TGCGCCAGCAGCCCGGGCCCCAATCAGCCCCAGCATTTT. Based on the CDR3 plus reference TRBV5-1 and TRBJ1-5, the full variable domain is KAGVTQTPRYLIKTRGQQVTLSCSPISGHRSVSWYQQTPGQGLQFLFEYFSETQRNKGNFPGRFSGRQFSNSRSEMNVSTLELGDSALYLCASSPGPNQPQHFGDGTRLSIL.

This clonotype was picked up many times. The CDR3 DNA is TGCAGTGCTAGCGGTAGTGAGCAGTTCTTC. This gives the protein CSASGSEQFF. The V gene is TRBV20-1, the J gene TRBJ2-1; unclear D gene. CDR1 DFQATT and CDR2 SNEGSKA come from the germline V gene (reference sequence). Trimming stripped 3 bases from V and 9 bases from J, with 6 bases between. The CDR3 has 10 amino acids.

The sample holds a few counts of this clonotype. The junction does not match germline at one end; this may be a read error. The rearrangement joins TRBV7-7 to TRBJ2-3; TRBD1 is a possible D gene (5 bases). Germline CDR1 SSHAT, CDR2 FNYEAQ (reference sequence). The CDR3 is 16 residues long. The CDR3, as DNA: TGTGCTAGCAGCTTGGGGCTCTTGGGGAGCACAGATACGCAGTATTTT. Translation gives CASSLGLLGSTDTQYF.

This clonotype was seen repeatedly, ten times or more. The rearrangement links TRBV5-1 to TRBJ2-7, with a weak D call TRBD2 (6 bases). Germline V gene lookup returns CDR1 SGHRS and CDR2 YFSETQ. The CDR3 consists of 17 residues. V was pared by 1 base and J by 4 bases, with 21 bases between. CDR3 in DNA: TGCGCCAGCAGCTTGTTGGGCGTTTGGGGGGATCGGTACGAGCAGTACTTC. Translating it yields CASSLLGVWGDRYEQYF.

This chain uses TRBV6-5 with TRBJ2-3, with 9 bases identical to TRBD2. This CDR3 spans 16 amino acids. The junction had 5 bases not matched to a gene; V was cut back by 2 bases and J by 2 bases. Germline CDR1 reads MNHEY; CDR2 reads SVGAGI. Here the CDR3 DNA reads TGTGCCAGCAGTTACATAATAGCGGGAGCCACAGATACGCAGTATTTT. It is translated as CASSYIIAGATDTQYF.

The sample holds a few counts of this clonotype. This sequence joins TRBV12-3 or TRBV12-4 and TRBJ1-1; D not resolved. The CDR3 has 15 residues. The germline V and J ends were trimmed by 0 bases and 1 base, with 9 bases remaining between them. Written as DNA, the CDR3 is TGTGCCAGCAGTTTAGCAGGGAGGTGGAACACTGAAGCTTTCTTT. Residues: CASSLAGRWNTEAFF.

This clonotype has at least ten counts. The V and J genes are TRBV20-1 and TRBJ2-3, with 7 nucleotides matching TRBD2. Unmatched junction bases numbered 5, after V lost 3 bases and J lost 2 bases. Germline V CDR1 and CDR2: DFQATT, SNEGSKA (reference sequence). The CDR3 is made up of 14 amino acids. The DNA for the CDR3 is TGCAGTGCTAGGAAGGGAGGGAACACAGATACGCAGTATTTT. Amino acid sequence: CSARKGGNTDTQYF.

This clonotype was counted many times. This chain joins TRBV29-1 and TRBJ2-1; D ambiguous. V gave up 4 bases and J gave up 0 bases, with 10 bases separating them. The CDR3 sequence is 14 residues long. CDR1 SQVTM and CDR2 ANQGSEA come from the germline V gene. The DNA of the CDR3 is TGCAGCGTTGGAGAAGCCTACTCCTACAATGAGCAGTTCTTC. This gives the protein CSVGEAYSYNEQFF.

This clonotype occurred many times. The genes are TRBV20-1 and TRBJ2-1, with a weak D call TRBD2 (5 bases). Germline values: CDR1 DFQATT, CDR2 SNEGSKA (reference sequence). The CDR3 covers 14 residues. The V gene lost 4 bases and the J gene lost 7 bases, with 17 bases spanning the gap. CDR3 residues: CSATPRGPDNEQFF. For the CDR3, the DNA is TGCAGTGCTACCCCCCGCGGGCCTGATAATGAGCAGTTCTTC.

Comment on this clonotype: At one end, the junction sequence differs from germline, possibly due to a read error. The rearrangement links TRBV7-7 to TRBJ2-5, with 12 bases fitting TRBD2. In germline, CDR1 is SSHAT, CDR2 FNYEAQ (reference sequence). CDR3 length: 14 amino acids. The CDR3 region has the DNA TGTGCTAGCAGTTCGACTAGCGGGAGTAAGACCCAGTACTTC. Its translation is CASSSTSGSKTQYF.

The rearrangement links TRBV4-1 to TRBJ2-1; TRBD2 matches 8 bases. CDR1 is MGHRA, CDR2 YSYEKL, per germline. The length of the CDR3 is 17 residues. The V segment lost 0 bases and the J segment 9 bases; nucleotides outside the gene matches: 13. DNA of the CDR3: TGCGCCAGCAGCCAAGATACAGTTGGACTAGCTGTCCGTGAGCAGTTCTTC. Protein sequence: CASSQDTVGLAVREQFF.